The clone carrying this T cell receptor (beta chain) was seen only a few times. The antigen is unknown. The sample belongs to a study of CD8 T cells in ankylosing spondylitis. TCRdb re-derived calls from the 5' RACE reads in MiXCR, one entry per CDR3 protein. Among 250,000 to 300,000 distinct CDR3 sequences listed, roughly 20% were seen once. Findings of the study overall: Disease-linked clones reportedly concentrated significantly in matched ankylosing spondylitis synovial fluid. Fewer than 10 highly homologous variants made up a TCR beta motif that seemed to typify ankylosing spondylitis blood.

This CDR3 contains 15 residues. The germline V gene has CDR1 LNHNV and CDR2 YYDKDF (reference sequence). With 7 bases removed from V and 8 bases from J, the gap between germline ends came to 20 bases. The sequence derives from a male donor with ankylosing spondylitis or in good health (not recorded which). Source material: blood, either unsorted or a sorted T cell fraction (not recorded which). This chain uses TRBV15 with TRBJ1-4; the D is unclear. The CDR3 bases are TGTGCCACCACCCTGTCAAACCTTTCGGGGGAAAAACTGTTTTTT. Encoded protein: CATTLSNLSGEKLFF.